The 27 T cell receptor beta chains below all came from one sample that was sequenced in a study of blood T cell repertoires in COVID-19. Only in-frame clones appear in the TCRdb table, and some are missing; sequencing was by immunoSEQ multiplex PCR. Here the sample spans 30,000 to 35,000 clones, 90% being singletons. The specimen sequenced was peripheral blood. These receptors were taken from a human donor in a cohort sampled during active COVID-19.

The chain combines TRBV29-1 with TRBJ2-1; no reliable D call. This CDR3 contains 13 residues. CDR1 and CDR2 from the germline V gene are SQVTM and ANQGSEA. Trimming pared 6 bases from V and 0 bases from J, leaving 9 bases between. The chain's CDR3 is CSVTPLSYNEQFF. The CDR3 DNA is TGCAGCGTCACTCCCCTCTCCTACAATGAGCAGTTCTTC.

The chain combines TRBV11-3 with TRBJ2-1; 7 bases line up with TRBD2. This CDR3 has 15 residues. Losses at the gene ends were 0 bases for V and 5 bases for J; bases not matched to a gene: 4. From germline, CDR1 is SGHNT and CDR2 YENEEA. CDR3 protein: CASSLEGDYNNEQFF. In DNA form, the CDR3 reads TGTGCCAGCAGCTTAGAAGGGGACTACAACAATGAGCAGTTCTTC.

There are a few counts of this clone. The chain has TRBV2 and TRBJ2-2; 7 positions match TRBD1. Germline CDR1 SNHLY, CDR2 FYNNEI. The CDR3 loop spans 16 amino acids. Trimming removed 3 bases from V and 3 bases from J; junction bases left unmatched: 7. The DNA for the CDR3 is TGTGCCAGCAGTGATGGGTGGGGGACAGACACCGGGGAGCTGTTTTTT. It specifies CASSDGWGTDTGELFF.

CDR3 protein: CASRQGAVTEAFF. CDR3 in DNA: TGTGCCAGTAGACAGGGGGCAGTCACTGAAGCTTTCTTT. J is TRBJ1-1 and V is TRBV19, with 9 bases aligning to TRBD1. Germline CDR1 reads LNHDA; CDR2 reads SQIVND (reference sequence). V dropped 6 bases and J dropped 4; count of bases not matched to a gene: 3. The CDR3 covers 13 residues.

The gene calls are TRBV5-1 and TRBJ1-1, with a weak D call TRBD1 (5 bases). The CDR3 is 15 residues long. V shed 0 bases and J shed 5 bases, with 14 bases lying between them. Germline lookup yields CDR1 SGHRS and CDR2 YFSETQ. CDR3 DNA: TGCGCCAGCAGCTTGGAGGCAGGGTATCGGACTGAAGCTTTCTTT. Its translation: CASSLEAGYRTEAFF.

The V gene is TRBV25-1, the J gene TRBJ1-4; D gene ambiguous. Germline V lookup: CDR1 MGHDK, CDR2 SYGVNS. This CDR3 comprises 15 residues. V lost 8 bases, J lost 8 bases, and 21 bases lay in between. The CDR3 bases are TGTGCCAGCTCTAGAGACGGAGGTCGAAACGAAAAACTGTTTTTT. This sequence encodes CASSRDGGRNEKLFF.

This clone was seen once. The chain is built from TRBV9 and TRBJ2-5; no firm D call. Trimming removed 4 bases at V and 4 bases at J, with 11 bases between. Looked up from germline, CDR1 is SGDLS and CDR2 is YYNGEE. The CDR3 has 13 residues. The CDR3 bases are TGTGCCAGCAGCTTCGGTCCGGGAGAGACCCAGTACTTC. The encoded protein is CASSFGPGETQYF. The complete variable domain, with remaining parts taken from reference TRBV9 and TRBJ2-5, reads DSGVTQTPKHLITATGQRVTLRCSPRSGDLSVYWYQQSLDQGLQFLIQYYNGEERAKGNILERFSAQQFPDLHSELNLSSLELGDSALYFCASSFGPGETQYFGPGTRLLVL.

This clone has a single count. The genes are TRBV6-2 or TRBV6-3 and TRBJ2-1; TRBD2 aligns across 10 bases. Germline V gene lookup returns CDR1 MNHEY and CDR2 SVGEGT. Trimming removed 5 bases from V and 2 bases from J; junction bases left unmatched: 21. The CDR3 totals 21 residues. CDR3 loop: CASSRPSLLAGSPFAYNEQFF. The CDR3 nucleotides read TGTGCCAGCAGTCGCCCCTCGTTACTAGCGGGATCGCCGTTCGCCTACAATGAGCAGTTCTTC.

The rearrangement uses TRBV5-1 and TRBJ2-5; D ambiguous. In germline, CDR1 is SGHRS, CDR2 YFSETQ. Trimming removed 0 bases from V and 5 bases from J, with 8 bases in between. This CDR3 comprises 13 residues. Here the CDR3 DNA reads TGCGCCAGCAGCTTGGGTATGTCGGAGACCCAGTACTTC. Translating it yields CASSLGMSETQYF.

V and J are TRBV11-2 and TRBJ2-3; 7 nucleotides agree with TRBD2. V was clipped by 4 bases and J by 4 bases; unmatched bases: 8. This CDR3 comprises 15 residues. From germline, CDR1 is SGHAT and CDR2 FQNNGV. CDR3: CASSSPSGSPDTQYF. The DNA for the CDR3 is TGTGCCAGCAGCTCACCTAGCGGCAGCCCAGATACGCAGTATTTT. The complete variable domain, with remaining parts taken from reference TRBV11-2 and TRBJ2-3, reads EAGVAQSPRYKIIEKRQSVAFWCNPISGHATLYWYQQILGQGPKLLIQFQNNGVVDDSQLPKDRFSAERLKGVDSTLKIQPAKLEDSAVYLCASSSPSGSPDTQYFGPGTRLTVL.

The chain employs TRBV4-3 and TRBJ2-2, with D tentatively TRBD2 (5 bases). The germline V gene encodes CDR1 LGHNA and CDR2 YSLEER. V lost 4 bases to trimming and J lost 8 bases, with 11 bases between them. There are 13 residues in the CDR3. The DNA of the CDR3 is TGCGCCAGCAGCCCGGGGTCGCCAGGGGAGCTGTTTTTT. It codes for CASSPGSPGELFF.

The V gene is TRBV29-1, the J gene TRBJ2-3, with D perhaps TRBD2 (5 bases). The CDR3 consists of 13 residues. Germline assignment: CDR1 SQVTM and CDR2 ANQGSEA. Trimming pared 8 bases from V and 6 bases from J, leaving 18 bases between. CDR3 sequence: CSTWGLAADTQYF. The CDR3 DNA sequence: TGCAGCACGTGGGGTCTAGCTGCGGATACGCAGTATTTT.

In this sample, this clone turned up once. The chain combines TRBV30 with TRBJ2-7; D is ambiguous. This CDR3 comprises 12 residues. Germline V gives CDR1 GTSNPN, CDR2 SVGIG (reference sequence). Trimming took off 5 bases at V and 0 bases at J, with 8 bases between the two ends. CDR3 loop: CAWGYASYEQYF. The CDR3 DNA is TGTGCCTGGGGCTACGCCTCCTACGAGCAGTACTTC. The full variable domain, rest sourced from reference TRBV30 and TRBJ2-7, is SQTIHQWPATLVQPVGSPLSLECTVEGTSNPNLYWYRQAAGRGLQLLFYSVGIGQISSEVPQNLSASRPQDRQFILSSKKLLLSDSGFYLCAWGYASYEQYFGPGTRLTVT.

The CDR3 protein is CASSSTGSTDTQYF. In DNA, the CDR3 is TGTGCCAGCAGTTCGACAGGGAGCACAGATACGCAGTATTTT. This sequence joins TRBV27 and TRBJ2-3; 7 nucleotides agree with TRBD1. The ends lost 4 bases at V and 0 bases at J; junction bases unmatched: 1. CDR3 length: 14 amino acids. Germline values: CDR1 MNHEY, CDR2 SMNVEV (reference sequence).

The chain recombines TRBV3-1 (or the pseudogene TRBV3-2) with TRBJ2-1; 14 bases are shared with TRBD2. The germline V gene has CDR1 LGHDT and CDR2 YNNKEL (reference sequence). Germline trimming cut 4 bases from V and 15 bases from J; bases unmatched to any gene: 5. The CDR3 is 13 residues long. CDR3 DNA: TGTGCCAGCAGCCCGACTAGCGGGAGGGGGTCGTTCTTC. Translated, it gives CASSPTSGRGSFF.

This sequence joins TRBV5-1 and TRBJ2-1; perhaps TRBD1 as D (6 bases). The CDR3 consists of 14 residues. The germline gives CDR1 SGHRS, CDR2 YFSETQ. The V gene lost 4 bases and the J gene lost 4 bases, with 12 bases spanning the gap. Here the CDR3 DNA reads TGCGCCAGCAGCATGGGGACACCTTACAATGAGCAGTTCTTC. Residues: CASSMGTPYNEQFF.

The chain is built from TRBV6-6 and TRBJ1-5; D is uncertain. The CDR3 has 18 residues. Trimming removed 5 bases from V and 1 base from J, with 21 bases in between. Germline CDR1 and CDR2: MNHNY and SVGAGI (reference sequence). CDR3 protein: CASSLAGGGQGSNQPQHF. CDR3 DNA sequence: TGTGCCAGCAGTCTGGCGGGCGGCGGTCAAGGGAGCAATCAGCCCCAGCATTTT.

The chain is built from TRBV7-6 and TRBJ2-5; no definite D call. With 1 base removed from V and 4 bases from J, the gap between germline ends came to 13 bases. CDR3 length: 15 residues. Germline CDR1 is SGHVS and CDR2 is FNYEAQ. The CDR3 loop reads CASSLGSFVAETQYF. CDR3 sequence (DNA): TGTGCCAGCAGCTTAGGGTCCTTTGTAGCAGAGACCCAGTACTTC.

The chain joins TRBV6-5 to TRBJ2-5; 11 nucleotides align to TRBD2. J lost 6 bases, V lost 0 bases, and 6 bases had no gene match. The CDR3 covers 16 residues. CDR1 MNHEY and CDR2 SVGAGI come from the germline V gene. CDR3 nucleotides: TGTGCCAGCAGTTACTCGTTACTAGCGGGAGTAAAGACCCAGTACTTC. Its protein product is CASSYSLLAGVKTQYF.

This rearrangement joins TRBV7-2 to TRBJ1-1; TRBD1 agrees at 7 bases. V lost 5 bases, J lost 0 bases, and 3 bases stayed unmatched. Per the germline V gene, CDR1 is SGHTA and CDR2 is FQGNSA. The CDR3 contains 14 residues. CDR3 DNA sequence: TGTGCCAGCAGCCGGACAGGAATGAACACTGAAGCTTTCTTT. Translation: CASSRTGMNTEAFF.

V gene TRBV12-3 or TRBV12-4 combines with J gene TRBJ1-1, with D possibly TRBD1 on 6 matching bases. The CDR3 spans 13 residues. Between the trimmed V and J ends, which lost 8 bases and 1 base, there was a span of 11 bases. The CDR3, as DNA: TGTGCCAGCTCTCTCAGGGGGAACACTGAAGCTTTCTTT. Protein: CASSLRGNTEAFF.

V usage is TRBV7-2 and J usage is TRBJ2-1; the match to TRBD2 covers 8 bases. The V and J ends lost 5 bases and 9 bases, in that order; junction bases with no gene match: 15. This CDR3 has 16 residues. Germline-derived CDR1 and CDR2 are SGHTA and FQGNSA. The CDR3: CASSPRGGSGKGEQFF. The CDR3 coding sequence is TGTGCCAGCAGCCCGAGGGGGGGTAGCGGGAAGGGTGAGCAGTTCTTC.

This clone was seen once. This sequence joins TRBV5-6 and TRBJ2-3; the D gene is possibly TRBD2 (6 bases). Deletions cut 3 bases from V and 4 bases from J, with 18 bases between. The CDR3 spans 16 residues. CDR1 and CDR2 (germline): SGHDT, YYEEEE. The CDR3 reads CASSSSGSGVADTQYF. The CDR3 DNA reads TGTGCCAGCAGCTCGTCTGGGTCGGGAGTAGCAGATACGCAGTATTTT.

The V call is TRBV4-1, the J call TRBJ2-1, with 14 bases that match TRBD2. With 4 bases clipped from V and 9 bases from J, the junction kept 8 bases outside the gene matches. Germline V gives CDR1 MGHRA, CDR2 YSYEKL. This CDR3 has 16 residues. CDR3 nucleotides: TGCGCCAGCAGCCCCGGGACTAGCGGGAGAGGAGGTGAGCAGTTCTTC. This translates into CASSPGTSGRGGEQFF.

The J gene is TRBJ1-6, the V gene TRBV28; 7 nucleotides line up with TRBD1. In germline, CDR1 is MDHEN, CDR2 SYDVKM. The CDR3 totals 15 residues. CDR3 amino acids: CARQTPGTENSPLHF. CDR3 sequence (DNA): TGTGCACGTCAAACCCCCGGGACAGAAAATTCACCCCTCCACTTT.

The gene calls are TRBV10-3 and TRBJ1-1; 11 nucleotides line up with TRBD1. The CDR3 loop spans 15 amino acids. V trimming: 6 bases; J trimming: 3 bases; junction bases outside the gene matches: 6. The germline gives CDR1 ENHRY, CDR2 SYGVKD. For the CDR3, the DNA is TGTGCCATCAGCGGGACAGGGGGGGTGGACACTGAAGCTTTCTTT. It specifies CAISGTGGVDTEAFF.

About this clone itself: The junction and the germline gene differ at one end; a read error may be behind it. This CDR3 is CASSSPRGGTSTGELFF. The CDR3 nucleotides read TGTGCTAGCAGCTCACCCCGCGGGGGGACCTCCACCGGGGAGCTGTTTTTT. The chain links TRBV7-7 to TRBJ2-2, with 8 bases lining up with TRBD2. Germline V gene data show CDR1 as SSHAT and CDR2 as FNYEAQ (reference sequence). The CDR3 extends over 17 amino acids.